A selection of T cell receptor beta chains follows, all from one sample in a study of cytomegalovirus exposure and HLA in healthy donors. Profiling relied on immunoSEQ multiplex PCR, and the TCRdb table lists in-frame clones only, not all of them. In the table there are about 200,000 clones, approximately 85% of which are singletons. The specimen was PBMCs. The source is a woman aged 40 to 55 in good health and CMV-seronegative. Each CDR3 is given with its conserved first and last residue. D genes are given only for firm matches. Not all rows give a size; the values are once, few, many and, for expanded clones, a class.

cdr3_length: 15
v_call: TRBV6-4
clone_size: -
j_call: TRBJ2-1
d_call: TRBD2
cdr3_aa: CASSDSGLAFDEQFF
cdr3_nt: TGTGCCAGCAGTGACTCTGGACTAGCGTTCGATGAGCAGTTCTTC

cdr3_length: 17
v_call: TRBV15
clone_size: -
j_call: TRBJ2-5
d_call: TRBD2
cdr3_aa: CATSRGILAGGRETQYF
cdr3_nt: TGTGCCACCAGCAGAGGTATACTAGCGGGCGGAAGAGAGACCCAGTACTTC

cdr3_length: 14
v_call: TRBV11-2
clone_size: -
j_call: TRBJ2-3
d_call: -
cdr3_aa: CASSFGRSTDTQYF
cdr3_nt: TGTGCCAGCAGCTTCGGGAGAAGCACAGATACGCAGTATTTT

cdr3_length: 15
v_call: TRBV10-2
clone_size: -
j_call: TRBJ2-7
d_call: TRBD2
cdr3_aa: CASRETSNGPYEQYF
cdr3_nt: TGCGCCAGCAGGGAGACTAGCAATGGCCCCTACGAGCAGTACTTC

cdr3_length: 13
v_call: TRBV7-9
clone_size: -
j_call: TRBJ1-1
d_call: -
cdr3_aa: CATQGIWNTEAFF
cdr3_nt: TGTGCCACTCAGGGCATATGGAACACTGAAGCTTTCTTT

cdr3_length: 14
v_call: TRBV5-4
clone_size: -
j_call: TRBJ2-7
d_call: -
cdr3_aa: CASSLGKRAYEQYF
cdr3_nt: TGTGCCAGCAGCTTGGGGAAGCGAGCCTACGAGCAGTACTTC

cdr3_length: 16
v_call: TRBV19
clone_size: -
j_call: TRBJ1-5
d_call: TRBD1
cdr3_aa: CASVDSGTGGNQPQHF
cdr3_nt: TGTGCCAGTGTAGACTCCGGGACAGGGGGTAATCAGCCCCAGCATTTT

cdr3_length: 12
v_call: TRBV2
clone_size: -
j_call: TRBJ2-1
d_call: -
cdr3_aa: CASLGGINEQFF
cdr3_nt: TGTGCCAGCTTGGGAGGTATCAATGAGCAGTTCTTC

cdr3_length: 16
v_call: TRBV28
clone_size: -
j_call: TRBJ1-5
d_call: -
cdr3_aa: CASSSHRTASNQPQHF
cdr3_nt: TGTGCCAGCAGTTCACACCGGACAGCTAGCAATCAGCCCCAGCATTTT

cdr3_length: 13
v_call: TRBV29-1
clone_size: -
j_call: TRBJ1-4
d_call: TRBD1
cdr3_aa: CSARQGINEKLFF
cdr3_nt: TGCAGCGCTCGACAGGGGATTAATGAAAAACTGTTTTTT

cdr3_length: 12
v_call: TRBV27
clone_size: once
j_call: TRBJ2-1
d_call: -
cdr3_aa: CASSLSSNEQFF
cdr3_nt: TGTGCCAGCAGTTTATCGTCAAATGAGCAGTTCTTC

cdr3_length: 16
v_call: TRBV4-1
clone_size: -
j_call: TRBJ2-1
d_call: -
cdr3_aa: CASSQTSASSYNEQFF
cdr3_nt: TGCGCCAGCAGCCAAACCAGCGCCAGCTCCTACAATGAGCAGTTCTTC

cdr3_length: 17
v_call: TRBV2
clone_size: -
j_call: TRBJ2-2
d_call: TRBD2
cdr3_aa: CASSVREGGTYTGELFF
cdr3_nt: TGTGCCAGCAGTGTAAGGGAGGGAGGGACTTACACCGGGGAGCTGTTTTTT

cdr3_length: 14
v_call: TRBV7-2
clone_size: -
j_call: TRBJ2-7
d_call: -
cdr3_aa: CASSLVTSTYEQYF
cdr3_nt: TGTGCCAGCAGCTTAGTTACTAGCACCTACGAGCAGTACTTC

cdr3_length: 17
v_call: TRBV11-3
clone_size: -
j_call: TRBJ2-2
d_call: TRBD2
cdr3_aa: CASSTGLAGGGTGELFF
cdr3_nt: TGTGCCAGCAGCACAGGACTAGCGGGAGGGGGCACCGGGGAGCTGTTTTTT

cdr3_length: 15
v_call: TRBV9
clone_size: few
j_call: TRBJ2-1
d_call: TRBD2
cdr3_aa: CASHEGLVGRNEQFF
cdr3_nt: TGTGCCAGCCACGAGGGACTAGTAGGTCGCAATGAGCAGTTCTTC

cdr3_length: 15
v_call: TRBV5-5
clone_size: -
j_call: TRBJ1-1
d_call: TRBD1
cdr3_aa: CASSFVQGLNTEAFF
cdr3_nt: TGTGCCAGCAGCTTCGTACAGGGGTTGAACACTGAAGCTTTCTTT

cdr3_length: 17
v_call: TRBV28
clone_size: -
j_call: TRBJ1-2
d_call: TRBD1
cdr3_aa: CASSLKTGGAANYGYTF
cdr3_nt: TGTGCCAGCAGTCTGAAGACAGGGGGCGCAGCTAACTATGGCTACACCTTC

cdr3_length: 14
v_call: TRBV10-2
clone_size: once
j_call: TRBJ2-2
d_call: TRBD2
cdr3_aa: CASTSGVNTGELFF
cdr3_nt: TGCGCCAGCACTAGCGGGGTAAACACCGGGGAGCTGTTTTTT

cdr3_length: 14
v_call: TRBV5-1
clone_size: -
j_call: TRBJ2-7
d_call: -
cdr3_aa: CASSFIGQSYEQYF
cdr3_nt: TGCGCCAGCAGCTTTATAGGACAGTCCTACGAGCAGTACTTC

cdr3_length: 15
v_call: TRBV6-1
clone_size: -
j_call: TRBJ1-3
d_call: -
cdr3_aa: CASSERGGPGNTIYF
cdr3_nt: TGTGCCAGCAGTGAAAGGGGGGGACCGGGAAACACCATATATTTT

cdr3_length: 15
v_call: TRBV29-1
clone_size: -
j_call: TRBJ2-2
d_call: TRBD2
cdr3_aa: CSVALAGVRGGELFF
cdr3_nt: TGCAGCGTGGCTTTAGCGGGTGTTCGGGGCGGGGAGCTGTTTTTT

cdr3_length: 14
v_call: TRBV19
clone_size: -
j_call: TRBJ1-3
d_call: TRBD1
cdr3_aa: CASGQGDSGNTIYF
cdr3_nt: TGTGCCAGTGGACAGGGGGACTCTGGAAACACCATATATTTT

cdr3_length: 13
v_call: TRBV7-8
clone_size: -
j_call: TRBJ2-7
d_call: -
cdr3_aa: CASSWRGPYEQYF
cdr3_nt: TGTGCCAGCAGCTGGCGGGGCCCCTACGAGCAGTACTTC

cdr3_length: 17
v_call: TRBV5-1
clone_size: few
j_call: TRBJ2-1
d_call: TRBD2
cdr3_aa: CASSVYSSGYANNEQFF
cdr3_nt: TGCGCCAGCAGCGTATATTCTAGCGGGTATGCAAACAATGAGCAGTTCTTC

cdr3_length: 13
v_call: TRBV5-1
clone_size: -
j_call: TRBJ2-4
d_call: -
cdr3_aa: CASSFLPTDIQYF
cdr3_nt: TGCGCCAGCAGCTTCTTGCCGACAGATATTCAGTACTTC

cdr3_length: 15
v_call: TRBV10-3
clone_size: -
j_call: TRBJ1-2
d_call: -
cdr3_aa: CAIRKTSPGLDGYTF
cdr3_nt: TGTGCCATCCGAAAGACCTCTCCAGGCCTGGATGGCTACACCTTC

cdr3_length: 16
v_call: TRBV5-1
clone_size: once
j_call: TRBJ1-1
d_call: -
cdr3_aa: CASHPSRGQLNTEAFF
cdr3_nt: TGCGCCAGCCATCCCAGCCGCGGACAGTTGAACACTGAAGCTTTCTTT

cdr3_length: 14
v_call: TRBV6-6
clone_size: few
j_call: TRBJ1-4
d_call: -
cdr3_aa: CASTLDTSNEKLFF
cdr3_nt: TGTGCCAGCACTCTGGACACATCTAATGAAAAACTGTTTTTT

cdr3_length: 15
v_call: TRBV28
clone_size: once
j_call: TRBJ2-7
d_call: TRBD2
cdr3_aa: CASSRGLAGKYEQYF
cdr3_nt: TGTGCCAGCAGCCGGGGACTAGCGGGGAAGTACGAGCAGTACTTC

cdr3_length: 15
v_call: TRBV28
clone_size: once
j_call: TRBJ1-2
d_call: TRBD1
cdr3_aa: CASWTGAASVYGYTF
cdr3_nt: TGTGCCAGCTGGACAGGGGCGGCATCGGTCTATGGCTACACCTTC

cdr3_length: 17
v_call: TRBV4-2
clone_size: -
j_call: TRBJ2-2
d_call: -
cdr3_aa: CASSHSGRMGYTGELFF
cdr3_nt: TGTGCCAGCAGCCATAGTGGCAGGATGGGTTACACCGGGGAGCTGTTTTTT

cdr3_length: 15
v_call: TRBV27
clone_size: -
j_call: TRBJ2-7
d_call: -
cdr3_aa: CASSFLPGQYYEQYF
cdr3_nt: TGTGCCAGCAGTTTTCTTCCGGGACAATACTACGAGCAGTACTTC

cdr3_length: 15
v_call: TRBV5-4
clone_size: -
j_call: TRBJ1-1
d_call: -
cdr3_aa: CASSLMTGWNTEAFF
cdr3_nt: TGTGCCAGCAGCTTGATGACAGGTTGGAACACTGAAGCTTTCTTT

cdr3_length: 14
v_call: TRBV4-1
clone_size: -
j_call: TRBJ1-1
d_call: -
cdr3_aa: CASSQPLRNTEAFF
cdr3_nt: TGCGCCAGCAGCCAACCACTCCGGAACACTGAAGCTTTCTTT

cdr3_length: 18
v_call: TRBV7-9
clone_size: -
j_call: TRBJ1-4
d_call: TRBD1
cdr3_aa: CASSPGQGLFQMAEKLFF
cdr3_nt: TGTGCCAGCAGCCCAGGACAGGGACTATTTCAAATGGCTGAAAAACTGTTTTTT

cdr3_length: 14
v_call: TRBV7-9
clone_size: -
j_call: TRBJ1-1
d_call: TRBD1
cdr3_aa: CASSSPGTGPEAFF
cdr3_nt: TGTGCCAGCAGCTCCCCCGGGACAGGGCCTGAAGCTTTCTTT